The 2 T cell receptor beta chains listed next were all sequenced from one sample in a study of cytotoxic CD8 clonotypes in ibrutinib-treated CLL. Here immunoSEQ multiplex PCR was the method, and the copy in TCRdb shows in-frame clones only, minus some. The table includes about 89,000 clones, 70% to 80% detected once. The starting material was PBMCs, obtained after 12 months of ibrutinib treatment. The origin of the receptors is a human donor with chronic lymphocytic leukemia.

This clone was seen a few times. The chain employs TRBV30 and TRBJ2-5, with 8 bases identical to TRBD2. V lost 2 bases to trimming and J lost 5 bases; unmatched junction nucleotides: 4. The CDR3 covers 13 residues. CDR1 is GTSNPN and CDR2 is SVGIG in the germline V gene (reference sequence). CDR3 residues: CAWSPLAGETQYF. The CDR3, as DNA: TGTGCCTGGAGTCCATTAGCGGGGGAGACCCAGTACTTC.

This rearrangement joins TRBV7-2 to TRBJ1-3; D may be TRBD1 (5 bases). The CDR3 is made up of 15 amino acids. V dropped 0 bases and J dropped 8 bases, with 14 bases sitting between them. Looked up from germline, CDR1 is SGHTA and CDR2 is FQGNSA. The CDR3 is CASSLAGGRWDTIYF. The DNA for the CDR3 is TGTGCCAGCAGCTTAGCGGGGGGACGGTGGGACACCATATATTTT. The full variable domain, with the rest looked up from reference TRBV7-2 and TRBJ1-3, is GAGVSQSPSNKVTEKGKDVELRCDPISGHTALYWYRQSLGQGLEFLIYFQGNSAPDKSGLPSDRFSAERTGGSVSTLTIQRTQQEDSAVYLCASSLAGGRWDTIYFGEGSWLTVV.